The 10 T cell receptor beta chains presented below share a single source sample, sequenced in a study of glioma-infiltrating T cells after dendritic cell vaccination. Time point in this sample: after dendritic cell vaccination, including at tumor progression/relapse. The table came from immunoSEQ multiplex PCR; TCRdb's copy has only in-frame clones and leaves some out. The table records tens of thousands of clones, 80% to 90% of them present only once. Sequencing used blood, obtained after dendritic cell vaccination. These receptors were taken from a human donor with glioblastoma.

CDR3 loop: CASSEDYRVGEKLFF. In DNA, the CDR3 is TGTGCCAGCAGTGAAGATTACAGGGTCGGGGAAAAACTGTTTTTT. V and J are TRBV6-1 and TRBJ1-4, with a tentative D call TRBD1 (6 bases). Germline CDR1 MNHNS, CDR2 SASEGT. Trimming left V 1 base short and J 8 bases short, with 14 bases between. This CDR3 has 15 amino acids.

The gene calls are TRBV9 and TRBJ2-5, with TRBD2 identical over 11 bases. From germline, CDR1 is SGDLS and CDR2 YYNGEE. CDR3 length: 16 amino acids. V was clipped by 4 bases and J by 4 bases; unmatched bases: 9. The CDR3 sequence is CASSPRLAGPGETQYF. CDR3 nucleotide sequence: TGTGCCAGCAGCCCACGACTAGCGGGGCCTGGAGAGACCCAGTACTTC.

This rearrangement joins TRBV6-1 to TRBJ2-7, with a weak D call TRBD2 (5 bases). The CDR3 contains 13 residues. In germline, CDR1 is MNHNS, CDR2 SASEGT. The ends were cut back, 10 bases at V and 6 bases at J, with 19 bases in the middle. CDR3 DNA: TGTGCCACCCCCACTAGGCTTTCGGGCGAGCAGTACGTC. Its protein product is CATPTRLSGEQYV.

The chain carries TRBV5-1 and TRBJ2-1; D is undetermined. Deletions cut 0 bases from V and 6 bases from J, with 10 bases between. Germline V gene sequence: CDR1 SGHRS, CDR2 YFSETQ. This CDR3 has 14 amino acids. The CDR3 sequence is CASSLGPGSNEQFF. The DNA of the CDR3 is TGCGCCAGCAGCTTGGGACCCGGGTCCAATGAGCAGTTCTTC.

The V and J genes are TRBV19 and TRBJ1-5; TRBD1 matches at 9 bases. The junction had 6 bases not matched to a gene; V was cut back by 8 bases and J by 4 bases. The germline gives CDR1 LNHDA, CDR2 SQIVND (reference sequence). The CDR3 totals 14 residues. The CDR3 reads CASAGQGTNQPQHF. The CDR3 bases are TGTGCCAGTGCTGGACAGGGGACAAATCAGCCCCAGCATTTT. Based on the CDR3 plus reference TRBV19 and TRBJ1-5, the full variable domain is DGGITQSPKYLFRKEGQNVTLSCEQNLNHDAMYWYRQDPGQGLRLIYYSQIVNDFQKGDIAEGYSVSREKKESFPLTVTSAQKNPTAFYLCASAGQGTNQPQHFGDGTRLSIL.

This chain links TRBV6-6 with TRBJ2-3; a weak D match, TRBD1 (7 bases). The CDR3 extends over 15 amino acids. Germline CDR1 reads MNHNY; CDR2 reads SVGAGI (reference sequence). With 6 bases removed from V and 0 bases from J, the gap between germline ends came to 13 bases. CDR3 sequence (DNA): TGTGCCAGCAGCGCGGGACAGAGCAGCACAGATACGCAGTATTTT. Its translation is CASSAGQSSTDTQYF.

This clone was seen once. This chain joins TRBV15 and TRBJ2-3, with 7 bases identical to TRBD1. Germline loops: CDR1 LNHNV, CDR2 YYDKDF (reference sequence). The CDR3 totals 16 residues. V lost 1 base, J lost 4 bases, and 8 bases stayed unmatched. For the CDR3, the DNA is TGTGCCACCAGCAGAGGACAGACAGGGCCCGCAGATACGCAGTATTTT. This codes for CATSRGQTGPADTQYF.

The rearrangement uses TRBV11-2 and TRBJ1-4, with D possibly matching TRBD1 (6 bases). Germline CDR1 is SGHAT and CDR2 is FQNNGV. V was shortened by 5 bases and J by 4 bases, with 8 bases between the two germline ends. The CDR3 totals 13 residues. Here the CDR3 DNA reads TGTGCCAGCAGCACAGGGCTTAATGAAAAACTGTTTTTT. Translating it yields CASSTGLNEKLFF.

The V and J genes are TRBV5-6 and TRBJ1-1; D unresolved. Germline V lookup: CDR1 SGHDT, CDR2 YYEEEE. Trimming cost V 2 bases and J 1 base, with 9 bases left between them. This CDR3 contains 14 residues. The CDR3 DNA reads TGTGCCAGCAGCTTATTGGCGGCGAACACTGAAGCTTTCTTT. It is translated as CASSLLAANTEAFF. The variable domain in full, with the rest retrieved from reference TRBV5-6 and TRBJ1-1, is DAGVTQSPTHLIKTRGQQVTLRCSPKSGHDTVSWYQQALGQGPQFIFQYYEEEERQRGNFPDRFSGHQFPNYSSELNVNALLLGDSALYLCASSLLAANTEAFFGQGTRLTVV.

This clone has a handful of counts. The genes are TRBV6-6 and TRBJ1-4, with TRBD1 identical over 10 bases. V shed 6 bases and J 5 bases; nucleotides not matched to a gene: 3. The CDR3 consists of 14 residues. The germline V gene encodes CDR1 MNHNY and CDR2 SVGAGI (reference sequence). The CDR3 reads CASRPGQGNEKLFF. CDR3 sequence (DNA): TGTGCCAGCAGGCCGGGACAGGGGAATGAAAAACTGTTTTTT.